This TCR beta chain was sequenced during a study of cytomegalovirus exposure and HLA in healthy donors. The V gene lost 2 bases and the J gene lost 1 base, with 8 bases spanning the gap. CDR1 is MNHEY, CDR2 SVGAGI, per germline. The length of the CDR3 is 14 residues. Primers included in the PCR were 60 Vbeta and 13 Jbeta primers. The protocol was immunoSEQ multiplex PCR, while the TCRdb copy is restricted to in-frame clones and leaves out a portion. The table includes around 200,000 clones, around 83% detected once. Study-wide results and limits: Earlier findings revealed that most TCR beta V segments proved productive either about 87% or about 30% of the time.

This clone was observed a few times. Its antigen remains unidentified. The sequence was obtained from a woman aged 18-29 years in good health and CMV-seronegative. Sequenced: PBMCs. This chain connects TRBV6-5 to TRBJ2-5; maybe TRBD2 (5 bases). CDR3 sequence reads: CASSYADFQETQYF. The CDR3 nucleotides read TGTGCCAGCAGTTACGCGGACTTCCAAGAGACCCAGTACTTC.